The 15 T cell receptor beta chains reported below all come from one sample, sequenced in a study of T-cell reconstitution after alpha-beta-depleted transplantation in children. Molecular barcoding with unique molecular identifiers was used for the TCRbeta library. TCRdb reanalysed the PCR reads using MiXCR and keeps one entry per CDR3 protein. The table shows roughly 50,000 distinct CDR3 sequences, with 44% occurring only once. Source: PBMCs, mostly from graft donor cells, taken 360 days after TCRalphabeta/CD19-depleted stem cell transplant. All receptors come from a male patient younger than 18 who had a stem cell transplant for acute lymphoblastic leukemia, so the T cells may come from the graft donor.

The chain links TRBV5-1 to TRBJ2-1; D gene ambiguous. Per germline, CDR1 SGHRS and CDR2 YFSETQ. The CDR3 sequence is 16 residues long. With 1 base removed from V and 0 bases from J, the gap between germline ends came to 11 bases. The CDR3 spells CASSLIARSSYNEQFF. The CDR3 nucleotides read TGCGCCAGCAGCTTGATCGCGAGGAGCTCCTACAATGAGCAGTTCTTC.

This clonotype was seen a handful of times. A junction end diverges from the germline sequence, so it may reflect a read error. The chain recombines TRBV11-2 with TRBJ2-6, with TRBD2 matching over 13 bases. Germline V gives CDR1 SGHAT, CDR2 FQNNGV. This CDR3 is 14 amino acids long. The CDR3 region has the DNA TGTGCCAGCAGCTTAGATCCCGGACTAGCGGGGGAGTCTTTC. Its protein is CASSLDPGLAGESF.

This clonotype came up a few times. J is TRBJ2-3 and V is TRBV27; no reliable D call. Trimming pared 7 bases from V and 4 bases from J, leaving 6 bases between. CDR1 is MNHEY and CDR2 is SMNVEV in the germline V gene (reference sequence). The CDR3 runs 11 residues. This CDR3 is CASKGADTQYF. The CDR3 coding sequence is TGTGCCAGCAAAGGAGCAGATACGCAGTATTTT.

CDR3 DNA: TGTGCCAGCAGCTTAGGTCCGACGAACACTGAAGCTTTCTTT. It encodes CASSLGPTNTEAFF. The genes are TRBV7-2 and TRBJ1-1; D is ambiguous. V lost 1 base and J lost 1, with 7 bases in between. Germline V gene sequence: CDR1 SGHTA, CDR2 FQGNSA. This CDR3 comprises 14 residues.

This clonotype has just a few counts. The V call is TRBV27, the J call TRBJ1-4, with TRBD1 identical over 7 bases. The CDR3 is 14 residues long. Looked up from germline, CDR1 is MNHEY and CDR2 is SMNVEV (reference sequence). V lost 6 bases and J lost 6; bases outside the gene matches: 7. CDR3 coding DNA: TGTGCCAGCAGCCAACAGGGGTGGGATGAAAAACTGTTTTTT. Its translation is CASSQQGWDEKLFF.

The gene calls are TRBV5-1 and TRBJ1-3; the D gene is possibly TRBD1 (6 bases). The V and J ends lost 3 bases and 3 bases respectively, with 13 bases between them. The CDR3 runs 15 residues. The germline CDR1 and CDR2 sequences are SGHRS and YFSETQ. CDR3 in DNA: TGCGCCAGCAGCTCTGGCGGACAGCTTGGAAACACCATATATTTT. Amino acids: CASSSGGQLGNTIYF.

CDR3 DNA sequence: TGTGCCAGCAATCTTCAGCAGGTGGGAACTGAAGCTTTCTTT. The encoded protein is CASNLQQVGTEAFF. The chain recombines TRBV28 with TRBJ1-1; D is unresolved. This CDR3 has 14 residues. Trimming removed 7 bases from V and 5 bases from J, with 17 bases in between. CDR1 is MDHEN and CDR2 is SYDVKM in the germline V gene.

This clonotype was counted once. CDR3 in DNA: TGTGCCAGCAGTTCCGGACAGGGGGAATATCAGCCCCAGCATTTT. It yields the protein CASSSGQGEYQPQHF. The gene calls are TRBV6-5 and TRBJ1-5; TRBD1 aligns across 10 bases. The CDR3 consists of 15 residues. Losses at the gene ends were 4 bases for V and 5 bases for J; bases not matched to a gene: 5. Germline values: CDR1 MNHEY, CDR2 SVGAGI.

The gene calls are TRBV11-2 and TRBJ2-7; 8 bases agree with TRBD1. The J segment lost 2 bases and the V segment lost 6 bases, leaving 9 bases of the junction unmatched. The germline V gene encodes CDR1 SGHAT and CDR2 FQNNGV. The CDR3 runs 15 residues. The CDR3 loop reads CASRGDRPVTYEQYF. The DNA for the CDR3 is TGTGCCAGCAGGGGGGACAGGCCCGTTACCTACGAGCAGTACTTC.

This clonotype has a handful of counts. This chain connects TRBV12-3 or TRBV12-4 to TRBJ2-5; the match to TRBD1 covers 7 bases. The CDR3 consists of 13 residues. V was clipped by 5 bases and J by 3 bases; unmatched bases: 3. The CDR3 loop reads CASSTGVEETQYF. The CDR3, as DNA: TGTGCCAGCAGTACAGGGGTTGAAGAGACCCAGTACTTC.

The J gene is TRBJ2-1, the V gene TRBV24-1; D possibly corresponds to TRBD2 (6 bases). Trimming took 3 bases from V and 6 from J, leaving 11 bases between them. CDR1 KGHDR and CDR2 SFDVKD come from the germline V gene. The CDR3 runs 14 residues. The CDR3 region has the DNA TGTGCCACCAGTGATACTGGGACTTTCAATGAGCAGTTCTTC. Protein: CATSDTGTFNEQFF.

This rearrangement joins TRBV6-2 or TRBV6-3 to TRBJ2-7; D uncertain. Germline lookup yields CDR1 MNHEY and CDR2 SVGEGT. This CDR3 spans 11 amino acids. V gave up 2 bases and J gave up 7 bases, with 6 bases separating them. The CDR3 loop is CASSYHREQYF. CDR3 bases: TGTGCCAGCAGTTACCACCGGGAGCAGTACTTC.

V is TRBV12-3 or TRBV12-4 and J is TRBJ2-7, with a weak D call TRBD1 (8 bases). There are 15 residues in the CDR3. V lost 6 bases, J lost 2 bases, and 17 bases lay in between. CDR3 amino acids: CASSPGQGGTYEQYF. DNA of the CDR3: TGTGCCAGCAGCCCCGGACAGGGAGGGACCTACGAGCAGTACTTC.

The V call is TRBV6-2 or TRBV6-3, the J call TRBJ2-1; perhaps TRBD2 as D (5 bases). CDR1 is MNHEY, CDR2 SVGEGT, per germline. CDR3 length: 14 residues. The ends were cut back, 7 bases at V and 3 bases at J, with 13 bases in the middle. The CDR3 sequence is CASNGNGNYNEQFF. The CDR3, as DNA: TGTGCCAGCAATGGGAACGGGAACTACAATGAGCAGTTCTTC.

V usage is TRBV27 and J usage is TRBJ2-5; D call uncertain. This CDR3 has 13 amino acids. The V gene lost 2 bases and the J gene lost 5 bases, with 9 bases spanning the gap. Germline assignment: CDR1 MNHEY and CDR2 SMNVEV (reference sequence). The CDR3 loop is CASSLRMKETQYF. The DNA of the CDR3 is TGTGCCAGCAGTTTAAGGATGAAGGAGACCCAGTACTTC.